Described below is a single TCR beta chain sequence and its context. A read error may explain this, as a much larger clone is one base away. The iRepertoire nested amplicon-rescue multiplex PCR amplified TCR alpha and beta CDR3s from RNA. From the multiplex PCR reads, TCRdb called clonotypes with MiXCR, one entry per CDR3 protein. The sample has tens of thousands of distinct CDR3 sequences; around 23% are singletons. This record comes from a study of glioma-infiltrating T cells. Sequencing was performed on glioma tissue, nonneoplastic brain tissue, or PBMCs (not recorded which). The sequence was obtained from a human donor with low-grade glioma or glioblastoma, undergoing nonglioma brain surgery, or in good health (not recorded which).

Written as DNA, the CDR3 is TGTGCCAGCAACCCTTGGGGGGTTGGGACCGGGGAGCTGTTTTTT. It encodes CASNPWGVGTGELFF. This rearrangement joins TRBV12-3 or TRBV12-4 to TRBJ2-2; TRBD2 might be the D (6 bases). Trimming removed 7 bases from V and 5 bases from J, with 17 bases in between. The CDR3 is 15 residues long.